One T cell receptor (beta chain) is described in this entry. Its antigen is unidentified. There are 15 residues in the CDR3. Germline trimming cut 3 bases from V and 4 bases from J; bases unmatched to any gene: 6. Germline CDR1 SGHRS, CDR2 YFSETQ. This sample is part of a study of OX40 agonist ivuxolimab in advanced cancers. In the study overall: Across the patients, intravenous ivuxolimab was delivered every 2 weeks at 0.01 to 10 mg/kg.

Using immunoSEQ multiplex PCR, the repertoire was profiled, and TCRdb retains in-frame clones only, with some absent. The repertoire holds under 100,000 clones, with 91% as singletons. Notes on the study in general: People who partly responded at 0.1-3.0 mg/kg had some of the least clonal expansion seen.

The TCR originated in an adult with an advanced solid tumor such as melanoma, head and neck, liver or kidney cancer. This specimen consisted of CD4+ or CD8+ T cells sorted from blood, obtained in a trial of the OX40 agonist ivuxolimab. The chain combines TRBV5-1 with TRBJ2-5; 10 bases map to TRBD1. CDR3 DNA: TGCGCCAGCAGCTCAACGGGACAGGGGCCAGAGACCCAGTACTTC. Its protein product is CASSSTGQGPETQYF.